This TCR beta chain was documented in a study of blood T cell repertoires in COVID-19. Each recovered donor of Cohort 3 presented with two negative PCRs, clearance, or symptom resolution. Source study methods: Scientists estimated how many nucleated cells there were by amplifying reference gene primers. TCRdb keeps only in-frame clones here, not all; method: immunoSEQ multiplex PCR. From that table come the V and J calls and clone size; the DNA was used to work out D and trimming. The repertoire includes about 320,000 clones, approximately 84% of them detected once, and about 9.4% sits in the top ten. What was sequenced was PBMCs or T cells enriched from blood (not recorded which). The clonotype comes from a woman aged 18-29 years who had recovered from COVID-19.

The CDR3, as DNA: TGTGCCAGCAGGATAAGGCAGGATGAGCAGTTCTTC. It is translated as CASRIRQDEQFF. The gene calls are TRBV2 and TRBJ2-1; D remains ambiguous. V lost 6 bases, J lost 8 bases, and 11 bases lay in between. Germline V CDR1 and CDR2: SNHLY, FYNNEI. This CDR3 has 12 amino acids.